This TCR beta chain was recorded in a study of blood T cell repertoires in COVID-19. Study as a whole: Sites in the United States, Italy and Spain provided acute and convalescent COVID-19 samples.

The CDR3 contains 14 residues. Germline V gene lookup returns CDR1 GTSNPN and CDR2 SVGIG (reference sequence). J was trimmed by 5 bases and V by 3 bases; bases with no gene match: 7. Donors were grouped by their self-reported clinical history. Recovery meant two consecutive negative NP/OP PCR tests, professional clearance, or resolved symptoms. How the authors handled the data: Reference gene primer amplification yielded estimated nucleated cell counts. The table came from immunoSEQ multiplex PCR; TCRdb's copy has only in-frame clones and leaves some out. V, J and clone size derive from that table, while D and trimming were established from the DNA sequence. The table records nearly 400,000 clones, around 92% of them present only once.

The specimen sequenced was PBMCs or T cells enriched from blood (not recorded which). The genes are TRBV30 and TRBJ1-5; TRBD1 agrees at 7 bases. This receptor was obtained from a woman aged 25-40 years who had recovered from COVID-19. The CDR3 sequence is CAWRQQGPDQPQHF. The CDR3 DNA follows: TGTGCCTGGAGACAACAGGGGCCGGATCAGCCCCAGCATTTT.